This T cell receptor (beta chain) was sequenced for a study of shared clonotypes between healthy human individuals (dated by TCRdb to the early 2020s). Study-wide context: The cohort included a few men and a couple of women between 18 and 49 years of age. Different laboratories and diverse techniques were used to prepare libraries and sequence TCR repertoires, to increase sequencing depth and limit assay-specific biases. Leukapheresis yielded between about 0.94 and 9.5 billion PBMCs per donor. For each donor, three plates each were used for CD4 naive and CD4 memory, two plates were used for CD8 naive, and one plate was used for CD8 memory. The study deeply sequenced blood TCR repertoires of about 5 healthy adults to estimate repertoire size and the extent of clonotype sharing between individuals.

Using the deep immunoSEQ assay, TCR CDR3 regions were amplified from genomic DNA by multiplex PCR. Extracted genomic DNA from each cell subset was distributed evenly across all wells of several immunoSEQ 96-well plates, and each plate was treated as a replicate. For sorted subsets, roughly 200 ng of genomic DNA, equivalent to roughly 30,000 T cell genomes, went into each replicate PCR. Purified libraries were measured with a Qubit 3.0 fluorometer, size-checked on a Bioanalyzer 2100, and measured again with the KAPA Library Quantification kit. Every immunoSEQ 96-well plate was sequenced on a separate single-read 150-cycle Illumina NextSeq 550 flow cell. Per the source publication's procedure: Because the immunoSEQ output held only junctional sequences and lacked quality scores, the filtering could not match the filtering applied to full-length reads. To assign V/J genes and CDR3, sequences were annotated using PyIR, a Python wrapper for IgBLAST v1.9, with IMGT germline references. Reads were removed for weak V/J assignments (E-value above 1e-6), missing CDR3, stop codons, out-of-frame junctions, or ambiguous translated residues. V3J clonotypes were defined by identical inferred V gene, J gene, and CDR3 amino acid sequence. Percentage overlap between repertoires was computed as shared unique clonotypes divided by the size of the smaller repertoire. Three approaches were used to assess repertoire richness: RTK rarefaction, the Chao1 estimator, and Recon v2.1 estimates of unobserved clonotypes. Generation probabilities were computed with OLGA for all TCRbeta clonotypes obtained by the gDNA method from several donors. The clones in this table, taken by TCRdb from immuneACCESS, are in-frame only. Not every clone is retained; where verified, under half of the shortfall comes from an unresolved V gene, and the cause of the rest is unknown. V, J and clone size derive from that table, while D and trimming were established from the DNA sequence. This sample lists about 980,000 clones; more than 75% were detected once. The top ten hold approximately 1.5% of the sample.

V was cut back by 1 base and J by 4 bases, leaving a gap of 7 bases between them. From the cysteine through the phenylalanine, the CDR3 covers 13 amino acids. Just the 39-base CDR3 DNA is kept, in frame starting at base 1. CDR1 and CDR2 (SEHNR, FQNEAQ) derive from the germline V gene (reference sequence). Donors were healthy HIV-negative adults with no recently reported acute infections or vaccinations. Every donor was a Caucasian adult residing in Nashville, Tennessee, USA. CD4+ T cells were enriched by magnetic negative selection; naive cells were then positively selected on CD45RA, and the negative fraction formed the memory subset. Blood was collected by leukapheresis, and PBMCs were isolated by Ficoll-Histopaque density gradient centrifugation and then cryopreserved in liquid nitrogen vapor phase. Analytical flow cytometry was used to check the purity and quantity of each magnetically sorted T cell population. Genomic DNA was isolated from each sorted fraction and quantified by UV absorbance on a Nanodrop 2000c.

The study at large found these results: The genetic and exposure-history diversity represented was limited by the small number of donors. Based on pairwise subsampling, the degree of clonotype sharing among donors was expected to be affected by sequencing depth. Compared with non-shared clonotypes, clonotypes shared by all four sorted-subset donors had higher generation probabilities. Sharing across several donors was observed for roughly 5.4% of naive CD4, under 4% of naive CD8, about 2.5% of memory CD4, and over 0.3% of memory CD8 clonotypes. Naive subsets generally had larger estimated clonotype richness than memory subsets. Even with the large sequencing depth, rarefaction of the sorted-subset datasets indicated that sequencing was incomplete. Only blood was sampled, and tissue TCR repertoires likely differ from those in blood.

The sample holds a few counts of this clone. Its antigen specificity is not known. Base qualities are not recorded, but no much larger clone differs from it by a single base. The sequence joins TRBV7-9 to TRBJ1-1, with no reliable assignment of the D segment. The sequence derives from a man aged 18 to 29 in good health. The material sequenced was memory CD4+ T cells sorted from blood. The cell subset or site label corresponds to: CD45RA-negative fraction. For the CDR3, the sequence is CASSLVSSTEAFF. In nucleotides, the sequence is TGTGCCAGCAGCTTAGTAAGCTCCACTGAAGCTTTCTTT.